This T cell receptor beta chain originates from a study of blood T cell repertoires in COVID-19. Study-wide context: Acute-phase and convalescent COVID-19 samples originated in the United States, Italy and Spain. PBMCs, B-cell-depleted T cells, or T cells were the source of the cDNA or gDNA that made up the material.

Clones were read by immunoSEQ multiplex PCR, and TCRdb kept only the in-frame ones, dropping some. The profile shows approximately 200,000 clones, around 88% of them singletons. This clone turned up a few times. Germline CDR1 reads MNHEY; CDR2 reads SVGEGT. The germline V and J ends were trimmed by 6 bases and 1 base, with 13 bases remaining between them. This CDR3 comprises 15 residues. Sequencing used peripheral blood. This chain joins TRBV6-2 or TRBV6-3 and TRBJ1-5; D may be TRBD1 (6 bases). The clonotype was recovered from a man between 18 and 35 years old with active or convalescent COVID-19. CDR3 amino acids: CASSSGEGSNQPQHF. For the CDR3, the DNA is TGTGCCAGCAGCTCAGGGGAGGGGAGCAATCAGCCCCAGCATTTT.